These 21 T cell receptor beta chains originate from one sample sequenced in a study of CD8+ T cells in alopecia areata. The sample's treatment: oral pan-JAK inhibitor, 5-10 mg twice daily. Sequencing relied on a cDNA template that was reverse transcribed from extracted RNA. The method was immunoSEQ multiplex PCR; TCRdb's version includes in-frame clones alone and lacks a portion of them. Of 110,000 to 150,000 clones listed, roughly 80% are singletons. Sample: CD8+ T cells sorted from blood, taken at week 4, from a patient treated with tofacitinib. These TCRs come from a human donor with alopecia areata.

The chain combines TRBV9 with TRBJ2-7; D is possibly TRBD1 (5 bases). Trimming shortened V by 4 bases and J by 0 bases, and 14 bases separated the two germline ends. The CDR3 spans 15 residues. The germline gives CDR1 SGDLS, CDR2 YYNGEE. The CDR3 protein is CASSQVVDNSYEQYF. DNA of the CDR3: TGTGCCAGCAGCCAAGTGGTGGACAACTCCTACGAGCAGTACTTC.

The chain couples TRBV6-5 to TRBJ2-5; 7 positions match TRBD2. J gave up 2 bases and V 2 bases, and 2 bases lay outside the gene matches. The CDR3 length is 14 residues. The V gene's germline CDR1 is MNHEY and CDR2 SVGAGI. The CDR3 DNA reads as TGTGCCAGCAGTTACGGCGGGGGACAAGAGACCCAGTACTTC. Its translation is CASSYGGGQETQYF.

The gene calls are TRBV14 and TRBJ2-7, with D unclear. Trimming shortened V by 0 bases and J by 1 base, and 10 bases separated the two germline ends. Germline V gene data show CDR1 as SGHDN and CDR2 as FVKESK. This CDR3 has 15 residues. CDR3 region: CASSQDGQASYEQYF. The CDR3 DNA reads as TGTGCCAGCAGCCAAGATGGGCAGGCTTCCTACGAGCAGTACTTC.

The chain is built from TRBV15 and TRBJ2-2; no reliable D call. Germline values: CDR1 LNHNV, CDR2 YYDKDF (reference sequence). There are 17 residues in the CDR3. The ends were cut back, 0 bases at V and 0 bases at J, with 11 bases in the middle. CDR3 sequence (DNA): TGTGCCACCAGCAGAGATTACACAGCCGCGAACACCGGGGAGCTGTTTTTT. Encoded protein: CATSRDYTAANTGELFF.

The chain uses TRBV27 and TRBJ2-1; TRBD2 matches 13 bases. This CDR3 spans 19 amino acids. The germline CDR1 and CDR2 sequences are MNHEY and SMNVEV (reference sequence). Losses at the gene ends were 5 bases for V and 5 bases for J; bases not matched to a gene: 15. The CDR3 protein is CASSDFGLAGDIPHNEQFF. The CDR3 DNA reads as TGTGCCAGCAGTGACTTCGGACTAGCGGGGGACATACCTCACAATGAGCAGTTCTTC.

As DNA, the CDR3 is TGCGCCAGCAGCTCTGGACCCCAGCGGGGGATCTACGAGCAGTACTTC. It encodes CASSSGPQRGIYEQYF. The chain is built from TRBV5-1 and TRBJ2-7, with TRBD2 matching 8 bases. With V trimmed by 3 bases and J by 3 bases, 11 bases remained unmatched. CDR1 is SGHRS, CDR2 YFSETQ, per germline. This CDR3 has 16 residues.

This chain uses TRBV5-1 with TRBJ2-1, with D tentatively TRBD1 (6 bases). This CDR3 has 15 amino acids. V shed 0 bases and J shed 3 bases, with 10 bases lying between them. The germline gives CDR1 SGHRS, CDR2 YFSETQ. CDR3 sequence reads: CASSLGGQRYNEQFF. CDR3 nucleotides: TGCGCCAGCAGCTTGGGCGGACAGCGCTACAATGAGCAGTTCTTC.

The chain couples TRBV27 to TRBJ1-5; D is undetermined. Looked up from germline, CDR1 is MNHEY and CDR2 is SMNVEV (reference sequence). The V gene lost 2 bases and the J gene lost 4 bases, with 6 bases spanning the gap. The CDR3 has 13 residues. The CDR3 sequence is CASSLQENQPQHF. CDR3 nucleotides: TGTGCCAGCAGTTTACAGGAGAATCAGCCCCAGCATTTT.

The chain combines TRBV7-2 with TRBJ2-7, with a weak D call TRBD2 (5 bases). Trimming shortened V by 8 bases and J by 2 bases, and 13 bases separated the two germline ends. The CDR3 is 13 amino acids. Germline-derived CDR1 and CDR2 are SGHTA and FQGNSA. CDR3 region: CASSEAVTYEQYF. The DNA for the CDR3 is TGTGCCAGCTCGGAGGCCGTAACCTACGAGCAGTACTTC.

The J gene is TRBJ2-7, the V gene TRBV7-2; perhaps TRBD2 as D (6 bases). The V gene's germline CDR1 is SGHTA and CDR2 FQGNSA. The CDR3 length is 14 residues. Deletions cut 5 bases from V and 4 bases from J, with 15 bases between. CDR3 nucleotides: TGTGCCAGCAGCCCCGGGGGAGGACGGTACGAGCAGTACTTC. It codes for CASSPGGGRYEQYF.

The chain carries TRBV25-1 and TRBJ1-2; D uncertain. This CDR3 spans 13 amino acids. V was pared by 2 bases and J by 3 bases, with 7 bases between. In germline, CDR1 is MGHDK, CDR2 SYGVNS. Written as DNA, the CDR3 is TGTGCCAGCAGTGAACGGTGGGACTATGGCTACACCTTC. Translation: CASSERWDYGYTF.

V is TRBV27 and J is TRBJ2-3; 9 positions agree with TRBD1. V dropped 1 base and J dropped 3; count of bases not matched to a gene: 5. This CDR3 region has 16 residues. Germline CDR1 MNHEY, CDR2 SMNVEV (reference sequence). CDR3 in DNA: TGTGCCAGCAGTTTATGGACAGGGGATAGGACAGATACGCAGTATTTT. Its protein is CASSLWTGDRTDTQYF.

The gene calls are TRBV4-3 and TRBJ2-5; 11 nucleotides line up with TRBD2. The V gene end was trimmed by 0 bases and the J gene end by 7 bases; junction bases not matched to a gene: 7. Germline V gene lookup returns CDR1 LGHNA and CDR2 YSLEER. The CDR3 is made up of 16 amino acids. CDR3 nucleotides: TGCGCCAGCAGCCAAGAATTAGGGCTAGCGGGAGGGACCCAGTACTTC. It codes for CASSQELGLAGGTQYF.

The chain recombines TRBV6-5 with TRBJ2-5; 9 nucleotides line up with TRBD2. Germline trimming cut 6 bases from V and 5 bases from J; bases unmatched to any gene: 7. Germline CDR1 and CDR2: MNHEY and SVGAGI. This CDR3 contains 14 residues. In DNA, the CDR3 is TGTGCCAGCAGGGGGACTAGCTGGTTGGAGACCCAGTACTTC. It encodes CASRGTSWLETQYF.

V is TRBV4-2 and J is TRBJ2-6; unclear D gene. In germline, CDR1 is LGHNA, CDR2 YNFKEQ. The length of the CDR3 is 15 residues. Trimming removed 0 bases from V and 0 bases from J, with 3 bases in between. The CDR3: CASSQEYSGANVLTF. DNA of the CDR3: TGTGCCAGCAGCCAAGAATACTCTGGGGCCAACGTCCTGACTTTC.

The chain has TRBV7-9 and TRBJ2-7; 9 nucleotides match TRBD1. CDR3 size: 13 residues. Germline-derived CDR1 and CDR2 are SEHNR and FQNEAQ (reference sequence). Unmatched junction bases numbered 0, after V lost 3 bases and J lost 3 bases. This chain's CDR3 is CASSLTGGYEQYF. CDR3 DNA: TGTGCCAGCAGCTTGACAGGGGGCTACGAGCAGTACTTC. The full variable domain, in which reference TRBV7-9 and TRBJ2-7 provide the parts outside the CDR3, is DTGVSQNPRHKITKRGQNVTFRCDPISEHNRLYWYRQTLGQGPEFLTYFQNEAQLEKSRLLSDRFSAERPKGSFSTLEIQRTEQGDSAMYLCASSLTGGYEQYFGPGTRLTVT.

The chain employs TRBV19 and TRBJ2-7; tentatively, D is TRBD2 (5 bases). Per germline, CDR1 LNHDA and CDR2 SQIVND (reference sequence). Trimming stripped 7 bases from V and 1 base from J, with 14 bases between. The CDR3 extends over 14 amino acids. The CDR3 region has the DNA TGTGCCAGTACCGCGGACGGGGAATCCTACGAGCAGTACTTC. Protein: CASTADGESYEQYF. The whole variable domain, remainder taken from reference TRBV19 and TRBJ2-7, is DGGITQSPKYLFRKEGQNVTLSCEQNLNHDAMYWYRQDPGQGLRLIYYSQIVNDFQKGDIAEGYSVSREKKESFPLTVTSAQKNPTAFYLCASTADGESYEQYFGPGTRLTVT.

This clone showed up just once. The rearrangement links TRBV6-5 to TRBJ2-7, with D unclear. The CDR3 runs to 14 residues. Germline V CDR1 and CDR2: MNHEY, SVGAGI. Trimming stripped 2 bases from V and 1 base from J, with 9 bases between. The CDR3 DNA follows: TGTGCCAGCAGTTACGTGGGGTCATCCTACGAGCAGTACTTC. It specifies CASSYVGSSYEQYF.

The CDR3 DNA follows: TGTGCCAGCAGCTTAGTTTTAGTGGCTGACGCACAAGATACGCAGTATTTT. It is translated as CASSLVLVADAQDTQYF. J is TRBJ2-3 and V is TRBV7-8; D ambiguous. Trimming left V 1 base short and J 5 bases short, with 19 bases between. From germline, CDR1 is SGHVS and CDR2 FQNEAQ. The CDR3 extends over 17 amino acids.

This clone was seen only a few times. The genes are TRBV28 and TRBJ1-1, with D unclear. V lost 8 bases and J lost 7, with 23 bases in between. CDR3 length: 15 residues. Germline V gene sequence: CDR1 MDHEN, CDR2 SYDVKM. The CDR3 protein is CASSPVGRKSDEAFF. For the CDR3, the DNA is TGTGCCAGCTCACCCGTCGGGCGAAAATCCGATGAAGCTTTCTTT. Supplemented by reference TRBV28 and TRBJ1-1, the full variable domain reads DVKVTQSSRYLVKRTGEKVFLECVQDMDHENMFWYRQDPGLGLRLIYFSYDVKMKEKGDIPEGYSVSREKKERFSLILESASTNQTSMYLCASSPVGRKSDEAFFGQGTRLTVV.

In nucleotides, the CDR3 is TGCAGCGTTACAACAGGGGAGAGCCAGCCCCAGCATTTT. It yields the protein CSVTTGESQPQHF. The chain recombines TRBV29-1 with TRBJ1-5, with 7 bases aligning to TRBD1. The CDR3 spans 13 residues. Losses at the gene ends were 5 bases for V and 7 bases for J; bases not matched to a gene: 8. CDR1 and CDR2 (germline): SQVTM, ANQGSEA.